Sequencing of this T cell receptor beta chain was carried out in a study of cytomegalovirus exposure and HLA in healthy donors. The PCR ran on 60 Vbeta and 13 Jbeta primers. Sequenced by immunoSEQ multiplex PCR; TCRdb stores in-frame clones only, minus some. The sample lists about 270,000 clones, roughly 70% occurring once. The trim removed 5 bases at V and 6 bases at J, leaving 11 bases unmatched. From germline, CDR1 is SGHTA and CDR2 FQGTGA. The CDR3 runs 15 residues. Sequencing used PBMCs. V gene TRBV7-3 combines with J gene TRBJ2-7; 9 positions agree with TRBD1. The receptor was isolated from a female donor in good health and CMV-seronegative. CDR3 bases: TGTGCCAGCAGCCAAAAAGGACAGGGGATTAGCGAGCAGTACTTC. This gives the protein CASSQKGQGISEQYF.